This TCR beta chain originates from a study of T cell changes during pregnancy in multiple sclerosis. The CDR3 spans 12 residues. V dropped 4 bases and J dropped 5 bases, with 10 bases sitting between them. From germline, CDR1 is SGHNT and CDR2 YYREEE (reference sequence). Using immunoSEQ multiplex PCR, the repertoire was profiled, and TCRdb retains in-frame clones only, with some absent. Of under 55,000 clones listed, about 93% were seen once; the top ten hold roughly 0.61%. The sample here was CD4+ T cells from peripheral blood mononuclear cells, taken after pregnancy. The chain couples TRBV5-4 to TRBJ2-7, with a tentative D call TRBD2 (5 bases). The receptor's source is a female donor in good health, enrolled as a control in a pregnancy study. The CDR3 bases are TGTGCCAGCAGCGCCGCCGGGGACGAGCAGTACTTC. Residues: CASSAAGDEQYF.